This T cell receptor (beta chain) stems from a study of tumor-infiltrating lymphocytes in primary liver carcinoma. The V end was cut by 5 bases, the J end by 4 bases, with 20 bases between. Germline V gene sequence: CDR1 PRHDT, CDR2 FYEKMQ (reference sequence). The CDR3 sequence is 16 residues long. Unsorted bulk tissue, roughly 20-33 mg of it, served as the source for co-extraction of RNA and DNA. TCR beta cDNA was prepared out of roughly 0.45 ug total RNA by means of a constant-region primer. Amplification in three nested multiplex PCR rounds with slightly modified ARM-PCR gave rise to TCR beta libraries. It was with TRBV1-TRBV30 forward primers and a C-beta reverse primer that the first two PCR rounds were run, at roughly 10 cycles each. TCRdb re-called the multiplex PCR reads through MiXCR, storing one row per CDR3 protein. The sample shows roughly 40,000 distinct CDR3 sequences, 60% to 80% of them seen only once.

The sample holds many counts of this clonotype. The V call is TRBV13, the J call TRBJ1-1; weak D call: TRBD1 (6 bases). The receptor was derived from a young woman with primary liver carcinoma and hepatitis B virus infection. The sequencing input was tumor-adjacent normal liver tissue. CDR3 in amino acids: CASSLELYPDSTEAFF. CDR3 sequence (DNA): TGTGCCAGCAGCCTAGAACTATACCCGGACAGCACTGAAGCTTTCTTT.